This TCR beta chain emerged from a study of spatial heterogeneity in lung cancer. Study-level information: Alpha-chain sequences were detected in numbers that were consistently lower than beta-chain sequences. In the raw reads, each unique TCR and UMI combination was present more than ten times on average. General study points: Ubiquitous expanded tumor TCRs were observed in blood more at resection than follow-up.

The time point here: sample taken at primary tumor resection. The authors sequenced whole RNA from tumor, nontumor lung or frozen PBMC without sorting. Samples came from roughly 72 TRACERx patients with untreated early-stage lung cancer. Deletions cut 4 bases from V and 4 bases from J, with 11 bases between. The CDR3 has 13 amino acids. CDR1 SGHTA and CDR2 FQGNSA come from the germline V gene. TCRdb recomputed calls from the 5' RACE reads with MiXCR, one row per CDR3 protein. The sample has some 8,000 distinct CDR3 sequences, roughly 5.9% seen once. This clonotype was detected ten times or more. Its target is not known.

Specimen: PBMCs, collected at surgery. The TCR originated in a male donor with early-stage non-small cell lung cancer. The chain has TRBV7-2 and TRBJ2-7; D is possibly TRBD1 (6 bases). Here the CDR3 reads CASSYRELYEQYF. In DNA form, the CDR3 reads TGTGCCAGCAGCTACAGGGAACTATACGAGCAGTACTTC.